The T cell receptor (beta chain) described here comes from a study of beta chain features in type 1 diabetes. Study observations and caveats: High TCR expression in some cells could lead to their over-representation in cDNA sequencing. The study found moderately but significantly shorter TCRB CDR3s in all four CD4+ subsets of Type 1 diabetes patients.

Concerning this clone: Its antigen remains unknown.

The whole isolated RNA underwent reverse transcription, so sequencing captured expressed TCRB transcripts. Measured with immunoSEQ multiplex PCR; TCRdb has only the in-frame clones, and not every one. The data contain about 320,000 clones, about 14% of them singletons. With 4 bases removed from V and 8 bases from J, the gap between germline ends came to 20 bases. Germline CDR1 is SGHDN and CDR2 is FVKESK. This CDR3 has 15 amino acids. The sequence came from a man aged 25-45 years in good health. The chain uses TRBV14 and TRBJ1-2, with D perhaps TRBD1 (6 bases). Material: central memory CD4+ T cells from blood. The CDR3, as DNA: TGTGCCAGCAGCCGATCTGCAGGGGTGGTTAAAGGCTACACCTTC. It is translated as CASSRSAGVVKGYTF.